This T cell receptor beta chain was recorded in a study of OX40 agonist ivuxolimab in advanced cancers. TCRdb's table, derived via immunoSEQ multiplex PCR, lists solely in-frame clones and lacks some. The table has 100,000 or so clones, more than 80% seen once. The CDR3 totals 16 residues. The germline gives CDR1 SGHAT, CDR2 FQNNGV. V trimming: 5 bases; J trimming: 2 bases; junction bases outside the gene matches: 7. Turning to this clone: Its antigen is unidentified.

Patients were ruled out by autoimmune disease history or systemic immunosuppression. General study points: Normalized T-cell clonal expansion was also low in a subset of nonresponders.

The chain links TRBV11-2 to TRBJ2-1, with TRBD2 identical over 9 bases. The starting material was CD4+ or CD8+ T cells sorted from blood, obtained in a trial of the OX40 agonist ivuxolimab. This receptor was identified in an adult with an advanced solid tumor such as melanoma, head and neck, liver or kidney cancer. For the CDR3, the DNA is TGTGCCAGCAGCCCAGGGCGGACTAGCGCCTACAATGAGCAGTTCTTC. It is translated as CASSPGRTSAYNEQFF.